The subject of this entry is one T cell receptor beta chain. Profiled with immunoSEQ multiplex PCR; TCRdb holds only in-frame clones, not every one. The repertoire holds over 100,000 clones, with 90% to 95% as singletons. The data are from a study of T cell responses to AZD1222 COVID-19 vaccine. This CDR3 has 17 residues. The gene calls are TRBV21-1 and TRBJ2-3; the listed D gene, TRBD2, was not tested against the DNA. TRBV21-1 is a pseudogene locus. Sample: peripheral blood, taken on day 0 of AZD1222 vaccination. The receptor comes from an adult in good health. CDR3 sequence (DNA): TGTGCCAGCAGCAAACCCCTACTAGCGGGAGACACAGATACGCAGTATTTT. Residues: CASSKPLLAGDTDTQYF.